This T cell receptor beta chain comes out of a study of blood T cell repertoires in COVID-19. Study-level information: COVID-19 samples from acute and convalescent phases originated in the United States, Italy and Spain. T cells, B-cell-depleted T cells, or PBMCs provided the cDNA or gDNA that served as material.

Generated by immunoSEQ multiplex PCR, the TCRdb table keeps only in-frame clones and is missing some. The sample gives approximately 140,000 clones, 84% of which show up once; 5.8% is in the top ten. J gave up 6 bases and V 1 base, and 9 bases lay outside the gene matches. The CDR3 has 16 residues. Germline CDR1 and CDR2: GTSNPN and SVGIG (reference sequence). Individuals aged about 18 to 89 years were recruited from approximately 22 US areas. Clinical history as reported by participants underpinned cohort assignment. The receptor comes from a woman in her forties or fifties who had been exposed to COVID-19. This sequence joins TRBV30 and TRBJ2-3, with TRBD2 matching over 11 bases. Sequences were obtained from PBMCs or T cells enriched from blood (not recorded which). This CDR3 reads CAWSARLAGTLDTQYF. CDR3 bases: TGTGCCTGGAGTGCCAGACTAGCGGGAACCTTGGATACGCAGTATTTT.